These 6 T cell receptor beta chains originate from one sample sequenced in a study of T cells after yellow fever vaccination. Using its own MiXCR run on the 5' RACE reads, TCRdb lists one record per CDR3 protein. The sample consists of just under 600,000 distinct CDR3 sequences, 13% of them appearing once. Source: PBMCs, taken on the day of the yellow fever booster vaccination. The source is a man aged 25 to 40 who received the YFV17D yellow fever vaccine.

This CDR3 reads CASSLAPRGTDTQYF. CDR3 bases: TGTGCCAGCAGCTTAGCGCCGCGGGGCACAGATACGCAGTATTTT. The gene calls are TRBV7-8 and TRBJ2-3, with D perhaps TRBD2 (5 bases). Germline CDR1 is SGHVS and CDR2 is FQNEAQ. V lost 0 bases to trimming and J lost 1 base, with 8 bases between them. CDR3 length equals 15 residues. The full variable domain, its missing parts supplied by reference TRBV7-8 and TRBJ2-3, is GAGVSQSPRYKVAKRGQDVALRCDPISGHVSLFWYQQALGQGPEFLTYFQNEAQLDKSGLPSDRFFAERPEGSVSTLKIQRTQQEDSAVYLCASSLAPRGTDTQYFGPGTRLTVL.

The rearrangement joins TRBV6-5 to TRBJ2-5; 8 nucleotides line up with TRBD1. CDR1 and CDR2 from the germline V gene are MNHEY and SVGAGI. This CDR3 is 16 amino acids long. The V and J ends lost 2 bases and 4 bases, in that order; junction bases with no gene match: 9. CDR3 sequence: CASSYRGQERGETQYF. DNA of the CDR3: TGTGCCAGCAGTTACCGGGGACAGGAACGGGGAGAGACCCAGTACTTC.

The J gene is TRBJ2-3, the V gene TRBV27, with D unresolved. There are 16 residues in the CDR3. V was pared by 6 bases and J by 2 bases, with 18 bases between. Germline CDR1 is MNHEY and CDR2 is SMNVEV (reference sequence). The CDR3 DNA follows: TGTGCCAGCAGAACACGATATAGTTCCGCCACAGATACGCAGTATTTT. Amino acids: CASRTRYSSATDTQYF.

This clonotype was observed a few times. The gene calls are TRBV6-2 or TRBV6-3 and TRBJ2-1, with D possibly being TRBD2 (6 bases). The V end was cut by 2 bases, the J end by 4 bases, with 12 bases between. Germline V gene sequence: CDR1 MNHEY, CDR2 SVGEGT. The CDR3 is 15 amino acids. CDR3 amino acids: CASSYKAGNYNEQFF. CDR3 in DNA: TGTGCCAGCAGTTACAAGGCGGGGAATTACAATGAGCAGTTCTTC.

This clonotype turned up a few times. CDR3 residues: CASSLPRDRAPDTQYF. CDR3 bases: TGCGCCAGCAGCTTGCCCCGGGACAGGGCCCCAGATACGCAGTATTTT. V and J are TRBV5-1 and TRBJ2-3; 9 bases agree with TRBD1. CDR1 and CDR2 (germline): SGHRS, YFSETQ. This CDR3 has 16 residues. The V and J ends lost 1 base and 4 bases, in that order; junction bases with no gene match: 7.

This CDR3 reads CSARGGLGQFSTDTQYF. In DNA form, the CDR3 reads TGCAGTGCTAGGGGCGGGCTGGGTCAATTTAGCACAGATACGCAGTATTTT. The rearrangement joins TRBV20-1 to TRBJ2-3; TRBD2 might be the D (5 bases). Germline V lookup: CDR1 DFQATT, CDR2 SNEGSKA (reference sequence). V was trimmed by 3 bases and J by 0 bases, leaving 19 bases between them. The CDR3 length is 17 residues.